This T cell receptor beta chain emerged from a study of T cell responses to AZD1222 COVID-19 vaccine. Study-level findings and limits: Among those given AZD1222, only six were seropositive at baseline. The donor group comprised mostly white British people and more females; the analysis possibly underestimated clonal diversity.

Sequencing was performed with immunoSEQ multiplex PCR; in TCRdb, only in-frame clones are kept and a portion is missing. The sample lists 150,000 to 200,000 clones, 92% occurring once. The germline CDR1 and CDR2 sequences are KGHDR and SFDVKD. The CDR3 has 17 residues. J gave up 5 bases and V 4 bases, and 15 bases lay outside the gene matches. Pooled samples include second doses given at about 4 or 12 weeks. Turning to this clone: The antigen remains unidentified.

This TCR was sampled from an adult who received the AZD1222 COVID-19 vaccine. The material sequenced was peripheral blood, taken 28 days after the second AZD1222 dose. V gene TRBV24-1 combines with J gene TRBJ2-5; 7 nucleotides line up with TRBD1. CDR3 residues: CATSDPTMTDREETQYF. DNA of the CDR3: TGTGCCACCAGTGACCCAACAATGACCGACAGGGAGGAGACCCAGTACTTC.